This T cell receptor beta chain was retrieved from a study of T cells after yellow fever vaccination. This clonotype was recorded many times. Each CDR3 protein gets one entry after TCRdb re-called the 5' RACE reads with MiXCR. Seen here are a few hundred thousand distinct CDR3 sequences, more than 3% observed once, and the top ten hold about 20%. The germline V gene encodes CDR1 LGHNA and CDR2 YSLEER. Trimming took 1 base from V and 6 from J; bases not matched to a gene: 5. The CDR3 extends over 14 amino acids. This TCR was recovered from a man younger than 35 who received the YFV17D yellow fever vaccine. Sequences were derived from PBMCs, sampled on the day of the yellow fever booster vaccination. This sequence joins TRBV4-3 and TRBJ1-1; TRBD1 agrees at 7 bases. CDR3 sequence: CASSQGQGRSEAFF. CDR3 in DNA: TGCGCCAGCAGCCAAGGACAGGGAAGGTCTGAAGCTTTCTTT.